The clone carrying this T cell receptor (beta chain) was seen ten or more times. Its target is unknown. Original analysis: A papillary thyroid cancer distant-metastasis classifier was built from CDR3 differences across clinicopathological groups. Via MiXCR, TCRdb re-called the PCR reads. The V and J calls were determined by TCRdb, not by the authors. The table lists 60,000 or so clones, roughly 29% of them singletons. The entry originates in a study of metastatic and nonmetastatic thyroid tumors. Study-level information: Where malignant and benign thyroid patients were concerned, repertoires were compared across blood and tumor or nodule tissue. Study-wide findings and caveats: As reported, TCR beta diversity in blood and tumor was significantly higher in malignant thyroid tumors than in benign nodules.

The CDR3 totals 14 residues. V lost 0 bases, J lost 2 bases, and 4 bases lay in between. Germline loops: CDR1 LGHNA, CDR2 YSLEER. Every patient was untreated before thyroid surgery. The sequenced sample consisted of blood. The TCR sequence derives from a female donor with papillary thyroid cancer or a benign thyroid nodule (not recorded which). Some clones in this sample may be carry-over from other donors' samples. The V and J genes are TRBV4-3 and TRBJ1-4, with D uncertain. For the CDR3, the DNA is TGCGCCAGCAGCCAAGAGACCACTAATGAAAAACTGTTTTTT. This gives the protein CASSQETTNEKLFF.